This T cell receptor (beta chain) comes out of a study of cytomegalovirus exposure and HLA in healthy donors. The primer mix had 60 Vbeta and 13 Jbeta primers. Profiling relied on immunoSEQ multiplex PCR, and the TCRdb table lists in-frame clones only, not all of them. The data contain about 180,000 clones, over 70% of them seen just once; the ten biggest clones take up 5.7%. V lost 7 bases, J lost 1 base, and 6 bases stayed unmatched. CDR3 length: 14 amino acids. The germline V gene encodes CDR1 LNHDA and CDR2 SQIVND (reference sequence). This clone was seen just once. The chain employs TRBV19 and TRBJ2-5; TRBD2 agrees at 7 bases. The clonotype was recovered from a man in his forties or fifties in good health and CMV-seronegative. The sample consisted of PBMCs. The CDR3 bases are TGTGCCAGTACCTTTGGCGGGAGCCAAGAGACCCAGTACTTC. Amino acid sequence: CASTFGGSQETQYF. Based on the CDR3 plus reference TRBV19 and TRBJ2-5, the full variable domain is DGGITQSPKYLFRKEGQNVTLSCEQNLNHDAMYWYRQDPGQGLRLIYYSQIVNDFQKGDIAEGYSVSREKKESFPLTVTSAQKNPTAFYLCASTFGGSQETQYFGPGTRLLVL.